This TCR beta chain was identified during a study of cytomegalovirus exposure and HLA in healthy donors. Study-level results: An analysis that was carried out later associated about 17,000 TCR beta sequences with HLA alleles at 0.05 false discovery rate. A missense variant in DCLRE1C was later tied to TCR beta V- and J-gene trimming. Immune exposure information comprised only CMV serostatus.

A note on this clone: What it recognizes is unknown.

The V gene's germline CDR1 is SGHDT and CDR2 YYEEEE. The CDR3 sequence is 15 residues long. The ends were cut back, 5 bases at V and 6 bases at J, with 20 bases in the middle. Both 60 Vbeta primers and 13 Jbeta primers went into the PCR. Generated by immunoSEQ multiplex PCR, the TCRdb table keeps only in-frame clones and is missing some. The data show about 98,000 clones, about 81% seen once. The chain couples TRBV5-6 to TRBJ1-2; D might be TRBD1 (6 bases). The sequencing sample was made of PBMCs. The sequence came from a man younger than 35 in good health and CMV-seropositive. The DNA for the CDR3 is TGTGCCAGCAGAGCTTGGTGGGCGCCAGGGGATGGCTACACCTTC. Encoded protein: CASRAWWAPGDGYTF.